This section outlines one T cell receptor beta chain sequence together with its context. Its target is unknown. The data stem from a study of cytomegalovirus exposure and HLA in healthy donors. General study points: Most TCR sequences were uncommon, yet certain public TCRs appeared in many donors.

The CDR3 has 16 residues. Germline CDR1 is SGHTA and CDR2 is FQGTGA. V lost 5 bases and J 2 bases, leaving 17 bases between the germline ends. Primers for the PCR totalled 60 Vbeta and 13 Jbeta. Profiling relied on immunoSEQ multiplex PCR, and the TCRdb table lists in-frame clones only, not all of them. This sample carries roughly 98,000 clones, 70% to 80% of them seen once, and the ten largest clones take around 3%. This TCR was recovered from a man aged 35 to 55 in good health and CMV-seronegative. Sequenced material: PBMCs. The J gene is TRBJ2-3, the V gene TRBV7-3, with D possibly matching TRBD2 (6 bases). The CDR3 sequence: CASSRIRTSYTDTQYF. Here the CDR3 DNA reads TGTGCCAGCAGCCGGATACGTACTAGCTACACAGATACGCAGTATTTT.